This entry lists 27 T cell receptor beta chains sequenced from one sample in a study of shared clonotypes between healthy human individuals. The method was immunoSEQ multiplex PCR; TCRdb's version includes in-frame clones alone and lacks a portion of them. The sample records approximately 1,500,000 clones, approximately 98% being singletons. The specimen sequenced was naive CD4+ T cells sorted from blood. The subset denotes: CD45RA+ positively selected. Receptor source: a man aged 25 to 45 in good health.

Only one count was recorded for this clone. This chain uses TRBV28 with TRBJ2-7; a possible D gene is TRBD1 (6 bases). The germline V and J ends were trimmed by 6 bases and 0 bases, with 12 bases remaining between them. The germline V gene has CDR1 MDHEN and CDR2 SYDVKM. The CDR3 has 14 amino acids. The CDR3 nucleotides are TGTGCCAGCAGGGACAGAGGAAGCTCCTACGAGCAGTACTTC. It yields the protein CASRDRGSSYEQYF.

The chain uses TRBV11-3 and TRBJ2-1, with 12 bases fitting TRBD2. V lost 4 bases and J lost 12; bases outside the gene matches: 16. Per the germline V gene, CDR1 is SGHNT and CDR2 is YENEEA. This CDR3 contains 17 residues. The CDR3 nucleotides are TGTGCCAGCAGCTCAGGACAACTAGCGGGAGGCGAGGGAGTGCAGTTCTTC. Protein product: CASSSGQLAGGEGVQFF.

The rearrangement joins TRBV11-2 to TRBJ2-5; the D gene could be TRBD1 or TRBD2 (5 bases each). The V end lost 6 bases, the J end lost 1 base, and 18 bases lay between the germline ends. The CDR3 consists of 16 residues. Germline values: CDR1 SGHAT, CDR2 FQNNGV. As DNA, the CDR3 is TGTGCCAGCAGAGGAACCAGGGCGGGTGCCCAAGAGACCCAGTACTTC. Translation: CASRGTRAGAQETQYF.

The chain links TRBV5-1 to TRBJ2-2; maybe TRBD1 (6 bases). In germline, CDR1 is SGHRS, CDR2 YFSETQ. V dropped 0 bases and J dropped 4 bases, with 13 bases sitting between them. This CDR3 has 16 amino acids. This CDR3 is CASSLDGGIGTGELFF. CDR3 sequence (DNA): TGCGCCAGCAGCTTGGATGGGGGCATAGGCACCGGGGAGCTGTTTTTT.

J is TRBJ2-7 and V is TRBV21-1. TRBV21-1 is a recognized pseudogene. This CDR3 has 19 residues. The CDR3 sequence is CASSKGYGGTRRNSYEQYF. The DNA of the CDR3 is TGTGCCAGCAGCAAAGGGTACGGGGGCACAAGACGAAACTCCTACGAGCAGTACTTC.

The DNA of the CDR3 is TGTGCCAGCAGTTGGACAGGGAGGTCCTACGAGCAGTACTTC. It codes for CASSWTGRSYEQYF. The chain links TRBV28 to TRBJ2-7; 8 nucleotides agree with TRBD1. The junction had 3 bases not matched to a gene; V was cut back by 4 bases and J by 1 base. Germline assignment: CDR1 MDHEN and CDR2 SYDVKM. CDR3 length: 14 residues.

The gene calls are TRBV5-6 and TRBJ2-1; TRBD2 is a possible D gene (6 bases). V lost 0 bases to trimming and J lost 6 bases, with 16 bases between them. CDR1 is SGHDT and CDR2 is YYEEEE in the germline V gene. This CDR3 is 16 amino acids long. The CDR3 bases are TGTGCCAGCAGCTTGGACCCTTTAATCGGGGGCAATGAGCAGTTCTTC. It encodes CASSLDPLIGGNEQFF.

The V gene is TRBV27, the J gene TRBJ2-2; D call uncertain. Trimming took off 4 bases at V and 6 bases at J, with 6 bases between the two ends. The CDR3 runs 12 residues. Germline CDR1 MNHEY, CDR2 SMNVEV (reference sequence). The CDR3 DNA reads TGTGCCAGCAGTTGGCTCGCCGGGGAGCTGTTTTTT. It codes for CASSWLAGELFF.

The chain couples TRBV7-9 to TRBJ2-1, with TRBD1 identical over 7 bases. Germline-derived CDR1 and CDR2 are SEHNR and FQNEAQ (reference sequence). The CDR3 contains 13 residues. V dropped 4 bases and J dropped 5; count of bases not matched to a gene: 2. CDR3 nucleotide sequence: TGTGCCAGCAGCTCGGGGACAGACAATGAGCAGTTCTTC. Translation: CASSSGTDNEQFF.

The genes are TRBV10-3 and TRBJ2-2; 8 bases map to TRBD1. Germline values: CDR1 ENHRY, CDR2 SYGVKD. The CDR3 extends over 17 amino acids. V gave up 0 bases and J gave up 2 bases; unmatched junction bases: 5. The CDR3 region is CAISESVGQANTGELFF. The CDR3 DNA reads TGTGCCATCAGTGAGTCGGTGGGACAGGCTAACACCGGGGAGCTGTTTTTT.

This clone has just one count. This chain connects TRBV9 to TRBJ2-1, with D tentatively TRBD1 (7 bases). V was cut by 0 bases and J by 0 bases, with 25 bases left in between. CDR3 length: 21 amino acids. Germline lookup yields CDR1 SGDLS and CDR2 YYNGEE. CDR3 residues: CASSVGRGDWTSLSSYNEQFF. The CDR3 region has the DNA TGTGCCAGCAGCGTAGGCAGGGGGGATTGGACTTCTTTAAGCTCCTACAATGAGCAGTTCTTC.

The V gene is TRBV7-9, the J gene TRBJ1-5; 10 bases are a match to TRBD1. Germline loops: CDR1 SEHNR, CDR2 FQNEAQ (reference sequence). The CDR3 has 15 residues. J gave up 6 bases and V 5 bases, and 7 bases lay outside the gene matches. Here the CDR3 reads CASSNDRGPSQPQHF. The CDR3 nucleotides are TGTGCCAGCAGCAATGACAGGGGGCCCAGTCAGCCCCAGCATTTT.

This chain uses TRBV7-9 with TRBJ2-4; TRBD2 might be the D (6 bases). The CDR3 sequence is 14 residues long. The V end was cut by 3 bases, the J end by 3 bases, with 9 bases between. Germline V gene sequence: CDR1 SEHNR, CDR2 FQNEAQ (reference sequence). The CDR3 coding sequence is TGTGCCAGCAGCTTTGGAGGGGACAAAAACATTCAGTACTTC. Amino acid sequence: CASSFGGDKNIQYF.

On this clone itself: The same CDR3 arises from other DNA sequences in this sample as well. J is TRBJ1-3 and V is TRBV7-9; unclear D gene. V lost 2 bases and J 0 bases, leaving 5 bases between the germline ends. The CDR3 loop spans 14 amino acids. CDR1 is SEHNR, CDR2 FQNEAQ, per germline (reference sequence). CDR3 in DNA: TGTGCCAGCAGCTTAACAGTCTCTGGAAACACCATATATTTT. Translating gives CASSLTVSGNTIYF.

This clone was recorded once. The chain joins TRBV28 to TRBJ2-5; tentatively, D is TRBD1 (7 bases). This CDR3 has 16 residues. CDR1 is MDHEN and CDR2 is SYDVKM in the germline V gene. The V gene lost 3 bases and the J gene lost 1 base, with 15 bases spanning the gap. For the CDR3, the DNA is TGTGCCAGCAGTTTTGGGGGGACAGCCGTCCAAGAGACCCAGTACTTC. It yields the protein CASSFGGTAVQETQYF.

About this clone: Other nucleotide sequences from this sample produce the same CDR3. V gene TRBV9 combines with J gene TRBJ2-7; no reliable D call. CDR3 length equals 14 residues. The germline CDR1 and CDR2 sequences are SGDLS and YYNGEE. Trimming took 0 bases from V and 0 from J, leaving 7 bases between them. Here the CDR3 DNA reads TGTGCCAGCAGCGTAGGGTCGGTCTCCTACGAGCAGTACTTC. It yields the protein CASSVGSVSYEQYF.

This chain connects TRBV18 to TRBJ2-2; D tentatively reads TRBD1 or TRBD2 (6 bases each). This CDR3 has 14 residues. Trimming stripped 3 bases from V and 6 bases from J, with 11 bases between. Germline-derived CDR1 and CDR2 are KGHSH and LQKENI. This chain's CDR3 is CASSPRGAAGELFF. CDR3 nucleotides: TGTGCCAGCTCACCGAGGGGGGCTGCCGGGGAGCTGTTTTTT.

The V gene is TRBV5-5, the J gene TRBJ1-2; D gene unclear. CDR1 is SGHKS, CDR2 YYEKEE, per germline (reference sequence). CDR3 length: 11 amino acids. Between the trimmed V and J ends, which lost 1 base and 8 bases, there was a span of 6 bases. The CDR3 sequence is CASSLWTGYTF. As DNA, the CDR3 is TGTGCCAGCAGCTTGTGGACCGGCTACACCTTC.

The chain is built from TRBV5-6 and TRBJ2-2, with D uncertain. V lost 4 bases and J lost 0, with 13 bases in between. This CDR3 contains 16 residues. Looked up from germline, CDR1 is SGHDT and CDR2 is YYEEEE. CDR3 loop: CASSPTGQPNTGELFF. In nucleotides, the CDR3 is TGTGCCAGCAGCCCCACGGGCCAGCCGAACACCGGGGAGCTGTTTTTT. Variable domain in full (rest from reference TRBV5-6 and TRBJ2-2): DAGVTQSPTHLIKTRGQQVTLRCSPKSGHDTVSWYQQALGQGPQFIFQYYEEEERQRGNFPDRFSGHQFPNYSSELNVNALLLGDSALYLCASSPTGQPNTGELFFGEGSRLTVL.

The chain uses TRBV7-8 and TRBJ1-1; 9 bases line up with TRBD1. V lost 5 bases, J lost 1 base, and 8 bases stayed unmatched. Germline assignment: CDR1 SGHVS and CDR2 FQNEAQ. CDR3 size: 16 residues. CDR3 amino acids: CASSIRTGAPNTEAFF. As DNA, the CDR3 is TGTGCCAGCAGCATCCGGACAGGGGCCCCGAACACTGAAGCTTTCTTT.

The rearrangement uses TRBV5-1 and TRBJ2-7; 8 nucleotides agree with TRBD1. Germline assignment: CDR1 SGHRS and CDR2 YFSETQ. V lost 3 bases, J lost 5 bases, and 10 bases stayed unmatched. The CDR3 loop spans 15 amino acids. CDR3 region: CASSSRTGIVDEQYF. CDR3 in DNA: TGCGCCAGCAGCTCGAGGACAGGGATCGTGGACGAGCAGTACTTC.

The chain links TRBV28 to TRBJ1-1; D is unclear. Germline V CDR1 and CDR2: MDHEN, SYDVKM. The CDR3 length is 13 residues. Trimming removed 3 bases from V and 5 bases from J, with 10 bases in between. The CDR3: CASSFTAGTEAFF. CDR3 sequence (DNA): TGTGCCAGCAGTTTCACGGCCGGGACTGAAGCTTTCTTT.

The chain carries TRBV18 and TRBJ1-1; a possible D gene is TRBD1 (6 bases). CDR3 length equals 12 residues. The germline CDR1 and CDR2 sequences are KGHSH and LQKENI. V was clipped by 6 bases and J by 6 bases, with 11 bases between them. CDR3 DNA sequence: TGTGCCAGCTCCTCGGGGGGCTCTGAAGCTTTCTTT. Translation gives CASSSGGSEAFF.

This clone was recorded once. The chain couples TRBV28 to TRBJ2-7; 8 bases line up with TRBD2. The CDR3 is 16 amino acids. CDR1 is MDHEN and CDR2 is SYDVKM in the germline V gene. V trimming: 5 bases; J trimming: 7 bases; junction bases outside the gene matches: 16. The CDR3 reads CASSPTMGLGGVEQYF. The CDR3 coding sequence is TGTGCCAGCAGTCCAACCATGGGACTCGGGGGGGTGGAGCAGTACTTC. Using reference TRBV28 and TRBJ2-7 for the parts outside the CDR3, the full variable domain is DVKVTQSSRYLVKRTGEKVFLECVQDMDHENMFWYRQDPGLGLRLIYFSYDVKMKEKGDIPEGYSVSREKKERFSLILESASTNQTSMYLCASSPTMGLGGVEQYFGPGTRLTVT.

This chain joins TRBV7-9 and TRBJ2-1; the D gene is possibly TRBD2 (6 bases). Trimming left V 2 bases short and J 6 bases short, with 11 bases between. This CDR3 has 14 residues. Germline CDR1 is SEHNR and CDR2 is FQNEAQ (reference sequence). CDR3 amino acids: CASSLIAAVNEQFF. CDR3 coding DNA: TGTGCCAGCAGCTTAATAGCGGCAGTCAATGAGCAGTTCTTC. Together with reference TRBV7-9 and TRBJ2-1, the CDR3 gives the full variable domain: DTGVSQNPRHKITKRGQNVTFRCDPISEHNRLYWYRQTLGQGPEFLTYFQNEAQLEKSRLLSDRFSAERPKGSFSTLEIQRTEQGDSAMYLCASSLIAAVNEQFFGPGTRLTVL.

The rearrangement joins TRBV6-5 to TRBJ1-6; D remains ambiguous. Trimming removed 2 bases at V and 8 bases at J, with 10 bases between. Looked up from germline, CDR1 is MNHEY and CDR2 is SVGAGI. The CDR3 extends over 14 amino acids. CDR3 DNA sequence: TGTGCCAGCAGTTACGGCAGAATCTATTCACCCCTCCACTTT. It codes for CASSYGRIYSPLHF.

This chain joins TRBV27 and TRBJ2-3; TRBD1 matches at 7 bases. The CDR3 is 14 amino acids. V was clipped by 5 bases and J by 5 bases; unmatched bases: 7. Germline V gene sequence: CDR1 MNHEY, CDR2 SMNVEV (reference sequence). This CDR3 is CASSPIRTGDTQYF. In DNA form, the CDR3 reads TGTGCCAGCAGTCCAATACGGACAGGAGATACGCAGTATTTT.